This is a list of T cell receptor beta chains from one sample in a study of blood T cell repertoires in COVID-19. TCRdb's copy holds only in-frame clones and misses some; the assay was immunoSEQ multiplex PCR. The sample has 180,000 or so clones, 82% seen once. Sequenced material: PBMCs or T cells enriched from blood (not recorded which). These receptors were taken from a man aged 50 or older who had recovered from COVID-19. Both conserved end residues are part of each CDR3. Fields, in order: V gene, J gene, clone size, D gene, CDR3 DNA, CDR3 protein. A D gene is named only where the DNA matches it firmly. The listing skips clone size in some rows; elsewhere it reads once, few, many or a size class.

V: TRBV19
J: TRBJ2-6
size: .
D: .
DNA: TGTGCCAGTCGGGTGCCGGCTGGGGCCAACGTCCTGACTTTC
CDR3: CASRVPAGANVLTF

V: TRBV9
J: TRBJ1-4
size: .
D: .
DNA: TGTGCCAGCAGCGTAGGTCCTGCAACTAATGAAAAACTGTTTTTT
CDR3: CASSVGPATNEKLFF

V: TRBV6-5
J: TRBJ1-5
size: few
D: .
DNA: TGTGCCAGCAGGTCCGACAGAAATAGCAATCAGCCCCAGCATTTT
CDR3: CASRSDRNSNQPQHF

V: TRBV5-1
J: TRBJ2-7
size: .
D: .
DNA: TGCGCCAGCAGCATCCCGGGACAAAAGTACGAGCAGTACTTC
CDR3: CASSIPGQKYEQYF

V: TRBV12-3/TRBV12-4
J: TRBJ2-5
size: .
D: .
DNA: TGTGCCAGCAGGGCTAGAGAGGCGGAGACCCAGTACTTC
CDR3: CASRAREAETQYF

V: TRBV10-1
J: TRBJ1-6
size: .
D: .
DNA: TGCGCCAGCAGTGTATACCGAGAGGGGGATCGCGATAATTCACCCCTCCACTTT
CDR3: CASSVYREGDRDNSPLHF

V: TRBV7-2
J: TRBJ1-5
size: .
D: .
DNA: TGTGCCAGCAGCCTTTTCACACATAGCAATCAGCCCCAGCATTTT
CDR3: CASSLFTHSNQPQHF

V: TRBV11-3
J: TRBJ2-2
size: .
D: TRBD2
DNA: TGTGCCAGCAGCTTACGGGCGGGAGGGCCTGGATCACCCGGGGAGCTGTTTTTT
CDR3: CASSLRAGGPGSPGELFF

V: TRBV4-2
J: TRBJ1-1
size: .
D: .
DNA: TGTGCCAGCAGCCAAGACAACTCGGCGGCTGAAGCTTTCTTT
CDR3: CASSQDNSAAEAFF

V: TRBV28
J: TRBJ2-7
size: .
D: TRBD2
DNA: TGTGCCAGCAGCAAGCCCGGGACTAGCGGACACGAGCAGTACTTC
CDR3: CASSKPGTSGHEQYF

V: TRBV30
J: TRBJ1-5
size: .
D: TRBD1
DNA: TGTGCCTGGAGTACCCGACAGGGAGATCAGCCCCAGCATTTT
CDR3: CAWSTRQGDQPQHF

V: TRBV9
J: TRBJ1-3
size: few
D: .
DNA: TGTGCCAGCAGCCCTCAGAGGAAGTCCTCTGGAAACACCATATATTTT
CDR3: CASSPQRKSSGNTIYF

V: TRBV7-2
J: TRBJ2-7
size: .
D: TRBD2
DNA: TGTGCCAGCAGCTTTGAACTGACTAGCGGGGGTACCTACGAGCAGTACTTC
CDR3: CASSFELTSGGTYEQYF

V: TRBV29-1
J: TRBJ2-5
size: .
D: TRBD2
DNA: TGCAGCGCGGGGACTAGCGGGCCTGGGGCCCAGTACTTC
CDR3: CSAGTSGPGAQYF

V: TRBV6-5
J: TRBJ1-6
size: .
D: .
DNA: TGTGCCAGCAGGACAGCAAATTCACCCCTCCACTTT
CDR3: CASRTANSPLHF

V: TRBV5-1
J: TRBJ1-2
size: .
D: .
DNA: TGCGCCAGCAGCTTGCAGGGATCGTATGGCTACACCTTC
CDR3: CASSLQGSYGYTF

V: TRBV5-1
J: TRBJ2-2
size: .
D: TRBD1
DNA: TGCGCCAGCAGTCCGGACAGGGCGAACACCGGGGAGCTGTTTTTT
CDR3: CASSPDRANTGELFF

V: TRBV28
J: TRBJ1-6
size: many
D: .
DNA: TGTGCCAGCAGTCTAACCGGGACATCGGGTTCACCCCTCCACTTT
CDR3: CASSLTGTSGSPLHF

V: TRBV11-2
J: TRBJ1-1
size: .
D: .
DNA: TGTGCCAGCAGCTTAGGGGTCCGGGAGGGGTACACTGAAGCTTTCTTT
CDR3: CASSLGVREGYTEAFF

V: TRBV2
J: TRBJ1-1
size: .
D: TRBD1
DNA: TGTGCCAGCAGCTCACAGACAGGGAGGACTGAAGCTTTCTTT
CDR3: CASSSQTGRTEAFF

V: TRBV20-1
J: TRBJ2-7
size: .
D: .
DNA: TGCAGTGCTCCTACGCCGGGCGAGCAGTACTTC
CDR3: CSAPTPGEQYF

V: TRBV5-1
J: TRBJ2-2
size: .
D: TRBD2
DNA: TGCGCCAGCAGCTTGACTAGCGGGGGGGCGAACACCGGGGAGCTGTTTTTT
CDR3: CASSLTSGGANTGELFF

V: TRBV5-5
J: TRBJ2-1
size: .
D: TRBD2
DNA: TGTGCCAGCAGCCTGGTGGGGAGCGGGGTAGCCTACAATGAGCAGTTCTTC
CDR3: CASSLVGSGVAYNEQFF

V: TRBV20-1
J: TRBJ2-5
size: .
D: .
DNA: TGCAGTGCTTCCCGTTCAGAGACCCAGTACTTC
CDR3: CSASRSETQYF

V: TRBV27
J: TRBJ1-2
size: .
D: TRBD1
DNA: TGTGCCAGCAGTTCAACTGGGACAGGGGGCTTCTACTATGGCTACACCTTC
CDR3: CASSSTGTGGFYYGYTF

V: TRBV2
J: TRBJ2-3
size: .
D: TRBD2
DNA: TGTGCCAGCAGCTCACAGCCGGGGGGGATTCAGGCAGATACGCAGTATTTT
CDR3: CASSSQPGGIQADTQYF

V: TRBV7-8
J: TRBJ1-3
size: many
D: .
DNA: TGTGCCAGCAGCCCCATCAGGGGACACACCATATATTTT
CDR3: CASSPIRGHTIYF